The 28 T cell receptor beta chains reported below all come from one sample, sequenced in a study of PD-1 blockade in mismatch repair-deficient tumors. Clones were read by immunoSEQ multiplex PCR, and TCRdb kept only the in-frame ones, dropping some. The table records 40,000 to 60,000 clones, approximately 81% of them present only once. The specimen was peripheral blood, collected roughly 19 weeks after starting pembrolizumab. These receptors were obtained from an adult with mismatch repair-deficient cancer.

V and J are TRBV7-9 and TRBJ2-1; D unclear. V was pared by 3 bases and J by 8 bases, with 5 bases between. The CDR3 is 11 amino acids. Germline values: CDR1 SEHNR, CDR2 FQNEAQ (reference sequence). The CDR3 protein is CASSLVDEQFF. The CDR3 bases are TGTGCCAGCAGCTTGGTCGATGAGCAGTTCTTC.

V usage is TRBV7-3 and J usage is TRBJ2-6; the D is unclear. Per germline, CDR1 SGHTA and CDR2 FQGTGA. Deletions cut 3 bases from V and 2 bases from J, with 14 bases between. This CDR3 is built from 17 residues. The CDR3 loop is CASSFDGLTPGANVLTF. Written as DNA, the CDR3 is TGTGCCAGCAGCTTTGACGGGTTAACCCCTGGGGCCAACGTCCTGACTTTC. The variable domain in full, completed from reference TRBV7-3 and TRBJ2-6, reads GAGVSQTPSNKVTEKGKYVELRCDPISGHTALYWYRQSLGQGPEFLIYFQGTGAADDSGLPNDRFFAVRPEGSVSTLKIQRTERGDSAVYLCASSFDGLTPGANVLTFGAGSRLTVL.

J is TRBJ2-1 and V is TRBV5-1; possible D gene TRBD2, 6 bases. The germline V gene encodes CDR1 SGHRS and CDR2 YFSETQ. This CDR3 has 16 residues. V gave up 2 bases and J gave up 6 bases, with 18 bases separating them. The CDR3 sequence is CASSFTSSNTGNEQFF. CDR3 DNA: TGCGCCAGCAGCTTTACTAGCTCCAATACCGGCAATGAGCAGTTCTTC. Full variable domain (missing parts from reference TRBV5-1 and TRBJ2-1): KAGVTQTPRYLIKTRGQQVTLSCSPISGHRSVSWYQQTPGQGLQFLFEYFSETQRNKGNFPGRFSGRQFSNSRSEMNVSTLELGDSALYLCASSFTSSNTGNEQFFGPGTRLTVL.

This clone came up a few times. The gene calls are TRBV18 and TRBJ1-2; a weak D match, TRBD1 (5 bases). Trimming left V 1 base short and J 8 bases short, with 14 bases between. The CDR3 runs to 14 residues. Germline loops: CDR1 KGHSH, CDR2 LQKENI. The CDR3, as DNA: TGTGCCAGCTCACCACTAGGCGACAGTTCCGGCTACACCTTC. Translation: CASSPLGDSSGYTF.

This clone turned up a few times. The chain joins TRBV6-1 to TRBJ1-2; D is undetermined. The V end lost 8 bases, the J end lost 3 bases, and 16 bases lay between the germline ends. Germline V gene sequence: CDR1 MNHNS, CDR2 SASEGT. The length of the CDR3 is 14 residues. CDR3 loop: CASETTGFDYGYTF. DNA for the CDR3: TGTGCCAGCGAAACGACGGGGTTTGACTATGGCTACACCTTC.

The chain joins TRBV11-1 to TRBJ2-2; D may be TRBD2 (6 bases). V was cut by 1 base and J by 1 base, with 7 bases left in between. Germline assignment: CDR1 SGHAT and CDR2 FQDESV (reference sequence). The CDR3 contains 15 residues. CDR3 bases: TGTGCCAGCAGCTTAGTGGGGGGGAACACCGGGGAGCTGTTTTTT. Amino acid sequence: CASSLVGGNTGELFF.

This clone was seen a handful of times. The chain is built from TRBV27 and TRBJ2-7; D is tentatively TRBD1 or TRBD2 (5 bases each). CDR1 MNHEY and CDR2 SMNVEV come from the germline V gene (reference sequence). The ends were cut back, 6 bases at V and 3 bases at J, with 9 bases in the middle. The CDR3 spans 12 residues. CDR3 DNA sequence: TGTGCCAGCAGCCCTGGGGGCTACGAGCAGTACTTC. Translation: CASSPGGYEQYF.

This chain connects TRBV28 to TRBJ1-1; D ambiguous. The germline CDR1 and CDR2 sequences are MDHEN and SYDVKM. V lost 5 bases to trimming and J lost 0 bases, with 10 bases between them. The CDR3 sequence is 14 residues long. The CDR3 nucleotides read TGTGCCAGCAGTCCTGGACGGTTGAACACTGAAGCTTTCTTT. Amino acid sequence: CASSPGRLNTEAFF.

V is TRBV19 and J is TRBJ2-1; D is unclear. CDR1 and CDR2 from the germline V gene are LNHDA and SQIVND (reference sequence). The V end lost 0 bases, the J end lost 9 bases, and 9 bases lay between the germline ends. The CDR3 runs to 13 residues. CDR3 nucleotides: TGTGCCAGTAGTATAGATCTGAGCTTTGAGCAGTTCTTC. This sequence encodes CASSIDLSFEQFF.

V usage is TRBV11-3 and J usage is TRBJ2-2; the match to TRBD2 covers 9 bases. The ends lost 5 bases at V and 7 bases at J; junction bases unmatched: 11. Germline V CDR1 and CDR2: SGHNT, YENEEA. The CDR3 length is 16 residues. The CDR3 region is CASSPGVAGDGGELFF. CDR3 nucleotides: TGTGCCAGCAGCCCGGGGGTAGCGGGAGATGGCGGGGAGCTGTTTTTT.

This chain uses TRBV2 with TRBJ2-2, with 9 bases fitting TRBD1. This CDR3 comprises 14 residues. Trimming cost V 7 bases and J 1 base; bases outside gene matches: 1. From germline, CDR1 is SNHLY and CDR2 FYNNEI. The CDR3 is CASKGQGNTGELFF. The CDR3 DNA follows: TGTGCCAGCAAGGGACAGGGGAACACCGGGGAGCTGTTTTTT.

The rearrangement links TRBV19 to TRBJ2-7; the D call may be TRBD1 or TRBD2 (5 bases each). The CDR3 extends over 16 amino acids. Per the germline V gene, CDR1 is LNHDA and CDR2 is SQIVND (reference sequence). Between the trimmed V and J ends, which lost 4 bases and 3 bases, there was a span of 19 bases. The CDR3 DNA reads as TGTGCCAGTAGTACCCGACACGGGACGGGAATCTACGAGCAGTACTTC. As protein: CASSTRHGTGIYEQYF. The variable domain in full, with the rest retrieved from reference TRBV19 and TRBJ2-7, is DGGITQSPKYLFRKEGQNVTLSCEQNLNHDAMYWYRQDPGQGLRLIYYSQIVNDFQKGDIAEGYSVSREKKESFPLTVTSAQKNPTAFYLCASSTRHGTGIYEQYFGPGTRLTVT.

The rearrangement links TRBV19 to TRBJ2-6, with no clear D. There are 16 residues in the CDR3. CDR1 is LNHDA, CDR2 SQIVND, per germline (reference sequence). V lost 4 bases to trimming and J lost 6 bases, with 16 bases between them. The CDR3 region has the DNA TGTGCCAGTAGTAGAGGTCTTCTCCTGGAGGCCAACGTCCTGACTTTC. Protein product: CASSRGLLLEANVLTF.

V is TRBV5-6 and J is TRBJ2-1, with 9 nucleotides matching TRBD2. From germline, CDR1 is SGHDT and CDR2 YYEEEE. The CDR3 contains 16 residues. Trimming cost V 3 bases and J 8 bases; bases outside gene matches: 12. This CDR3 reads CASSSPGLAIIYEQFF. The CDR3 DNA reads TGTGCCAGCAGCTCTCCGGGACTAGCTATTATCTATGAGCAGTTCTTC.

The rearrangement uses TRBV11-2 and TRBJ1-2; tentatively, D is TRBD1 (6 bases). CDR3 length equals 12 residues. Germline V lookup: CDR1 SGHAT, CDR2 FQNNGV. V lost 5 bases, J lost 7 bases, and 11 bases lay in between. CDR3 DNA sequence: TGTGCCAGCAGCGGGGGCGGGATTGGCTACACCTTC. Its translation is CASSGGGIGYTF.

V and J are TRBV2 and TRBJ2-1; D call uncertain. V lost 1 base and J lost 0, with 7 bases in between. The CDR3 extends over 15 amino acids. CDR1 and CDR2 (germline): SNHLY, FYNNEI. The CDR3 nucleotides read TGTGCCAGCAGTGAAGACTCAAGCTCCTACAATGAGCAGTTCTTC. Residues: CASSEDSSSYNEQFF.

This sequence joins TRBV5-6 and TRBJ2-5, with D uncertain. The CDR3 runs 15 residues. Per the germline V gene, CDR1 is SGHDT and CDR2 is YYEEEE. The germline V and J ends were trimmed by 3 bases and 5 bases, with 17 bases remaining between them. CDR3 protein: CASSSLDLGRETQYF. CDR3 DNA sequence: TGTGCCAGCAGCTCCCTGGACCTCGGTAGGGAGACCCAGTACTTC.

This clone has more than one count but fewer than ten. The V and J genes are TRBV4-1 and TRBJ1-2; D gene uncertain. The germline V gene has CDR1 MGHRA and CDR2 YSYEKL. V was trimmed by 2 bases and J by 0 bases, leaving 16 bases between them. This CDR3 is 17 amino acids long. The CDR3 here is CASSQPFPRTSNYGYTF. In DNA, the CDR3 is TGCGCCAGCAGCCAACCGTTCCCAAGAACCTCTAACTATGGCTACACCTTC.

This clone was counted a few times. Additional DNA sequences in this sample encode the identical CDR3. This chain's CDR3 is CASSLSGQGYGYTF. CDR3 DNA sequence: TGTGCCAGCAGTTTATCCGGACAGGGGTATGGCTACACCTTC. The V and J genes are TRBV27 and TRBJ1-2; 9 nucleotides match TRBD1. This CDR3 contains 14 residues. Trimming removed 0 bases from V and 5 bases from J; junction bases left unmatched: 1. The germline gives CDR1 MNHEY, CDR2 SMNVEV (reference sequence).

The chain uses TRBV19 and TRBJ2-1, with TRBD2 matching 11 bases. The germline V gene encodes CDR1 LNHDA and CDR2 SQIVND (reference sequence). The J segment lost 6 bases and the V segment lost 4 bases, leaving 8 bases of the junction unmatched. The CDR3 extends over 16 amino acids. The CDR3 nucleotides are TGTGCCAGTAGTAGCCTAGCGGGAGGACGGGGCAATGAGCAGTTCTTC. It codes for CASSSLAGGRGNEQFF.

The CDR3 sequence: CASSQAPGGGEAFF. Written as DNA, the CDR3 is TGTGCCAGCAGCCAGGCCCCCGGGGGGGGTGAAGCTTTCTTT. This rearrangement joins TRBV7-9 to TRBJ1-1, with a weak D call TRBD1 (5 bases). Looked up from germline, CDR1 is SEHNR and CDR2 is FQNEAQ (reference sequence). This CDR3 has 14 residues. V was pared by 5 bases and J by 7 bases, with 17 bases between. Full variable domain (remainder filled in from reference TRBV7-9 and TRBJ1-1): DTGVSQNPRHKITKRGQNVTFRCDPISEHNRLYWYRQTLGQGPEFLTYFQNEAQLEKSRLLSDRFSAERPKGSFSTLEIQRTEQGDSAMYLCASSQAPGGGEAFFGQGTRLTVV.

This clone appeared once. This chain links TRBV5-6 with TRBJ1-1, with D hard to call. CDR1 SGHDT and CDR2 YYEEEE come from the germline V gene. The CDR3 runs to 11 residues. The ends were cut back, 3 bases at V and 8 bases at J, with 8 bases in the middle. The CDR3 sequence: CASSYSGEAFF. In nucleotides, the CDR3 is TGTGCCAGCAGCTACTCGGGCGAAGCTTTCTTT. Variable domain in full (rest from reference TRBV5-6 and TRBJ1-1): DAGVTQSPTHLIKTRGQQVTLRCSPKSGHDTVSWYQQALGQGPQFIFQYYEEEERQRGNFPDRFSGHQFPNYSSELNVNALLLGDSALYLCASSYSGEAFFGQGTRLTVV.

The chain uses TRBV7-3 and TRBJ2-1; 7 nucleotides line up with TRBD2. The CDR3 spans 16 residues. V shed 2 bases, J shed 4 bases, and the junction held 8 bases outside the gene matches. CDR1 is SGHTA, CDR2 FQGTGA, per germline. As DNA, the CDR3 is TGTGCCAGCAGCTTACGTCTAGCGGTAACGTACAATGAGCAGTTCTTC. Translating it yields CASSLRLAVTYNEQFF.

The rearrangement uses TRBV11-3 and TRBJ2-2; TRBD1 agrees at 12 bases. The CDR3 runs 16 residues. The ends lost 5 bases at V and 6 bases at J; junction bases unmatched: 7. In germline, CDR1 is SGHNT, CDR2 YENEEA. CDR3 residues: CASSRGRDRGPGELFF. For the CDR3, the DNA is TGTGCCAGCAGCCGGGGCCGGGACAGGGGGCCCGGGGAGCTGTTTTTT.

V gene TRBV29-1 combines with J gene TRBJ2-7; D is undetermined. V was cut by 4 bases and J by 1 base, with 5 bases left in between. The CDR3 has 11 amino acids. Germline values: CDR1 SQVTM, CDR2 ANQGSEA. The CDR3 reads CSVVSSYEQYF. The CDR3 DNA reads as TGCAGCGTTGTGTCGTCCTACGAGCAGTACTTC.

The V call is TRBV20-1, the J call TRBJ2-7; TRBD1 agrees at 10 bases. The CDR3 has 11 residues. V dropped 6 bases and J dropped 5; count of bases not matched to a gene: 1. Germline V gene data show CDR1 as DFQATT and CDR2 as SNEGSKA (reference sequence). CDR3 sequence: CSATGGDEQYF. CDR3 coding DNA: TGCAGTGCGACAGGGGGCGACGAGCAGTACTTC.

The chain combines TRBV5-4 with TRBJ2-1; D may be TRBD2 (6 bases). Trimming pared 4 bases from V and 5 bases from J, leaving 13 bases between. Germline V gene lookup returns CDR1 SGHNT and CDR2 YYREEE (reference sequence). The CDR3 totals 14 residues. Here the CDR3 reads CASSRPWGDNEQFF. The CDR3 coding sequence is TGTGCCAGCAGCCGGCCTTGGGGGGACAATGAGCAGTTCTTC.

V and J are TRBV5-4 and TRBJ1-1; no definite D call. Germline loops: CDR1 SGHNT, CDR2 YYREEE (reference sequence). The CDR3 contains 16 residues. V dropped 5 bases and J dropped 1 base, with 18 bases sitting between them. The CDR3 is CASSSYGHPANTEAFF. The CDR3 coding sequence is TGTGCCAGCAGTTCTTACGGTCATCCCGCGAACACTGAAGCTTTCTTT.